The present entry profiles one T cell receptor beta chain with its context. This sample is part of a study of blood T cell repertoires in COVID-19. Study as a whole: The study drew acute and convalescent COVID-19 samples from the United States, Italy and Spain. From T cells, B-cell-depleted T cells, or PBMCs came the material, which was cDNA or gDNA.

Assay: immunoSEQ multiplex PCR; the TCRdb copy retains only in-frame clones and omits some. The profile shows about 63,000 clones, around 84% of them singletons. Sample: peripheral blood. This receptor was taken from a human donor in a cohort sampled during active COVID-19.

DNA of the CDR3: TGTGCCAGTAGTGCCGGGGACAGGGGAGAAGAGACCCAGTACTTC. Its protein product is CASSAGDRGEETQYF. The chain combines TRBV19 with TRBJ2-5; 10 positions match TRBD1. The CDR3 is 15 amino acids. From germline, CDR1 is LNHDA and CDR2 SQIVND (reference sequence). Unmatched junction bases numbered 6, after V lost 5 bases and J lost 3 bases.